The 29 T cell receptor beta chains presented below share a single source sample, sequenced in a study of post-analysis software for immune sequencing data. The study's findings and limits: There were four or five TRBV segments more frequent in patients than controls, and TRBV5-6, TRBV5-1 and TRBV20-1 were among them.

The antigens these receptors bind are not known. The TCR beta cDNA libraries carried unique molecular identifiers. TCRdb re-derived calls from the PCR reads in MiXCR, one entry per CDR3 protein. The sample lists fewer than 850,000 distinct CDR3 sequences, approximately 30% occurring once. The sequenced sample consisted of blood. The source of these receptors is a girl aged 10 to 17 with multiple sclerosis.

The table lists this clonotype with a few counts. The rearrangement uses TRBV12-3 or TRBV12-4 and TRBJ2-1; TRBD2 matches 7 bases. The ends lost 5 bases at V and 1 base at J; junction bases unmatched: 2. The CDR3 length is 14 residues. The CDR3 sequence is CASSEGLSYNEQFF. For the CDR3, the DNA is TGTGCCAGCAGTGAGGGACTATCCTACAATGAGCAGTTCTTC.

This clonotype was detected only a few times. V gene TRBV11-2 combines with J gene TRBJ2-6; D is uncertain. The CDR3 is 16 amino acids. V lost 1 base, J lost 0 bases, and 7 bases lay in between. The germline V gene has CDR1 SGHAT and CDR2 FQNNGV. The CDR3 nucleotides are TGTGCCAGCAGCTTAGCACGCGGCTCTGGGGCCAACGTCCTGACTTTC. Protein sequence: CASSLARGSGANVLTF.

On this clonotype itself: An end of the junction does not agree with germline; a read error may underlie this. The CDR3 coding sequence is TGTGCCAGCAGGGAAGACAGGCGGCTGTACAATGAGCAGTTCTTC. It translates to CASREDRRLYNEQFF. The chain joins TRBV2 to TRBJ2-1, with D possibly TRBD1 on 6 matching bases. The CDR3 length is 15 residues. Germline V gene lookup returns CDR1 SNHLY and CDR2 FYNNEI.

The chain couples TRBV20-1 to TRBJ2-1, with a tentative D call TRBD2 (5 bases). Looked up from germline, CDR1 is DFQATT and CDR2 is SNEGSKA (reference sequence). The ends were cut back, 6 bases at V and 0 bases at J, with 12 bases in the middle. The CDR3 runs to 14 residues. The CDR3 DNA is TGCAGTGCAAGAAGGGCGGGCTCCTACAATGAGCAGTTCTTC. Protein: CSARRAGSYNEQFF.

This chain connects TRBV11-2 to TRBJ2-1; possible D gene TRBD2, 5 bases. This CDR3 has 13 amino acids. CDR1 is SGHAT and CDR2 is FQNNGV in the germline V gene. V lost 3 bases and J 6 bases, leaving 9 bases between the germline ends. The CDR3 DNA reads TGTGCCAGCAGCTTCGGGAAATTCAATGAGCAGTTCTTC. It translates to CASSFGKFNEQFF.

CDR3 in amino acids: CASTPGLAGEKLFF. As DNA, the CDR3 is TGTGCCAGCACCCCGGGACTGGCTGGTGAAAAACTGTTTTTT. The chain recombines TRBV12-3 or TRBV12-4 with TRBJ1-4, with D possibly being TRBD1 (5 bases). The CDR3 is 14 residues long. V was pared by 7 bases and J by 7 bases, with 16 bases between.

The V call is TRBV28, the J call TRBJ2-1, with TRBD2 identical over 10 bases. CDR3 length: 16 residues. J lost 6 bases, V lost 7 bases, and 12 bases had no gene match. Germline CDR1 is MDHEN and CDR2 is SYDVKM. CDR3 region: CASTLLLAGDFNEQFF. CDR3 bases: TGTGCCAGCACCCTCCTTCTAGCGGGGGATTTCAATGAGCAGTTCTTC.

The chain links TRBV6-5 to TRBJ1-4; no clear D. Trimming shortened V by 0 bases and J by 0 bases, and 8 bases separated the two germline ends. Germline V lookup: CDR1 MNHEY, CDR2 SVGAGI. The CDR3 extends over 16 amino acids. The CDR3 spells CASSYSPGSTNEKLFF. The CDR3 DNA sequence: TGTGCCAGCAGTTACTCCCCCGGTTCAACTAATGAAAAACTGTTTTTT.

This clonotype was seen only a few times. The CDR3 is CASRSRTTHSGANVLTF. DNA of the CDR3: TGTGCCAGCAGGTCTCGGACAACCCACTCTGGGGCCAACGTCCTGACTTTC. The V and J genes are TRBV27 and TRBJ2-6; D is perhaps TRBD1 (5 bases). The CDR3 consists of 17 residues. Trimming removed 6 bases from V and 0 bases from J, with 15 bases in between. Germline-derived CDR1 and CDR2 are MNHEY and SMNVEV (reference sequence).

This clonotype came up a few times. The genes are TRBV6-5 and TRBJ1-4; 8 bases agree with TRBD1. From germline, CDR1 is MNHEY and CDR2 SVGAGI. V dropped 6 bases and J dropped 8; count of bases not matched to a gene: 14. The length of the CDR3 is 16 residues. The CDR3 coding sequence is TGTGCCAGCAGAGACCCCAGGGGGCGCGAACGGGAAAAACTGTTTTTT. This sequence encodes CASRDPRGREREKLFF.

Points on this clonotype: No conserved phenylalanine or tryptophan is present at the end of the CDR3, so a read error is the likely explanation. This chain links TRBV5-5 with TRBJ2-4; D not certain. The DNA end is a closer match to TRBJ2-5, so the J assignment may be wrong. This CDR3 has 9 amino acids. Looked up from germline, CDR1 is SGHKS and CDR2 is YYEKEE (reference sequence). CDR3 amino acids: CASQETQYC. CDR3 bases: TGTGCCAGCCAAGAGACCCAGTACTGC.

This rearrangement joins TRBV6-5 to TRBJ1-1; 8 nucleotides line up with TRBD1. V lost 6 bases, J lost 2 bases, and 8 bases stayed unmatched. CDR1 MNHEY and CDR2 SVGAGI come from the germline V gene. The CDR3 sequence is 15 residues long. CDR3 bases: TGTGCCAGCAGGTTCGGGGGACAGGAAAACACTGAAGCTTTCTTT. Protein product: CASRFGGQENTEAFF.

This chain connects TRBV6-6 to TRBJ2-3; 9 positions match TRBD2. J lost 4 bases, V lost 6 bases, and 11 bases had no gene match. This CDR3 spans 16 amino acids. The germline CDR1 and CDR2 sequences are MNHNY and SVGAGI (reference sequence). The CDR3: CASSAWERGAADTQYF. For the CDR3, the DNA is TGTGCCAGCAGCGCTTGGGAGCGGGGGGCCGCAGATACGCAGTATTTT.

With respect to this clonotype: This CDR3 fails to terminate in the conserved phenylalanine or tryptophan, so it likely reflects a read error. This chain joins TRBV10-3 and TRBJ2-3; possible D gene TRBD2, 6 bases. The CDR3 totals 14 residues. Per the germline V gene, CDR1 is ENHRY and CDR2 is SYGVKD. V gave up 7 bases and J gave up 0 bases, with 11 bases separating them. Here the CDR3 reads CAINPGDSTDTQYV. The CDR3 DNA sequence: TGTGCCATCAACCCGGGGGATAGCACAGATACGCAGTATGTT.

The J gene is TRBJ1-4, the V gene TRBV29-1; tentatively, D is TRBD1 (6 bases). The CDR3 runs 14 residues. Germline CDR1 SQVTM, CDR2 ANQGSEA. The V gene lost 4 bases and the J gene lost 12 bases, with 21 bases spanning the gap. In nucleotides, the CDR3 is TGCAGCGTTGGAAGTCTAGGGGGAAAAACTCAACTGTTTTTT. Its translation is CSVGSLGGKTQLFF.

The chain links TRBV9 to TRBJ1-2; no clear D. The CDR3 runs to 13 residues. The germline V gene has CDR1 SGDLS and CDR2 YYNGEE. Trimming pared 0 bases from V and 3 bases from J, leaving 6 bases between. CDR3 sequence reads: CASSVDVDYGYTF. CDR3 DNA: TGTGCCAGCAGCGTAGACGTTGACTATGGCTACACCTTC. Variable domain in full (rest from reference TRBV9 and TRBJ1-2): DSGVTQTPKHLITATGQRVTLRCSPRSGDLSVYWYQQSLDQGLQFLIQYYNGEERAKGNILERFSAQQFPDLHSELNLSSLELGDSALYFCASSVDVDYGYTFGSGTRLTVV.

The chain joins TRBV5-1 to TRBJ2-1; 16 nucleotides agree with TRBD2. In germline, CDR1 is SGHRS, CDR2 YFSETQ. The CDR3 is made up of 16 amino acids. J was trimmed by 10 bases and V by 4 bases; bases with no gene match: 8. CDR3: CASSVQGTSGGGEQFF. The CDR3 bases are TGCGCCAGCAGCGTTCAGGGGACTAGCGGGGGGGGAGAGCAGTTCTTC.

In this sample, this clonotype turned up a few times. The chain employs TRBV5-1 and TRBJ2-7; D not resolved. The CDR3 runs to 12 residues. Trimming stripped 4 bases from V and 5 bases from J, with 10 bases between. The V gene's germline CDR1 is SGHRS and CDR2 YFSETQ. CDR3 region: CASSRTPDEQYF. CDR3 bases: TGCGCCAGCAGCCGAACACCGGACGAGCAGTACTTC.

This clonotype was counted a few times. The J gene is TRBJ2-5, the V gene TRBV7-8; 11 bases fit TRBD1. J gave up 4 bases and V 4 bases, and 5 bases lay outside the gene matches. This CDR3 is built from 15 residues. Germline V gives CDR1 SGHVS, CDR2 FQNEAQ. The CDR3 DNA follows: TGTGCCAGCAGCTCCTGGACAGGGGGCCCAGAGACCCAGTACTTC. Translating it yields CASSSWTGGPETQYF. The whole variable domain, remainder taken from reference TRBV7-8 and TRBJ2-5, is GAGVSQSPRYKVAKRGQDVALRCDPISGHVSLFWYQQALGQGPEFLTYFQNEAQLDKSGLPSDRFFAERPEGSVSTLKIQRTQQEDSAVYLCASSSWTGGPETQYFGPGTRLLVL.

This clonotype was detected many times. The chain employs TRBV5-6 and TRBJ2-5; tentative D call: TRBD2 (6 bases). The CDR3 totals 14 residues. The germline V gene has CDR1 SGHDT and CDR2 YYEEEE. Trimming took 7 bases from V and 7 from J, leaving 20 bases between them. This chain's CDR3 is CASALPASDGTQYF. The DNA of the CDR3 is TGTGCCAGCGCCCTTCCGGCTAGCGACGGGACCCAGTACTTC.

The chain has TRBV25-1 and TRBJ1-4; D is unresolved. The V gene's germline CDR1 is MGHDK and CDR2 SYGVNS. This CDR3 spans 13 amino acids. Trimming removed 8 bases from V and 8 bases from J, with 15 bases in between. For the CDR3, the DNA is TGTGCCAGCCGGCTACGTGAAGGGGAAAAACTGTTTTTT. The encoded protein is CASRLREGEKLFF.

To note about this clonotype: At one boundary the junction diverges from the germline segment, which might be a read error. This chain links TRBV5-1 with TRBJ1-2; D remains ambiguous. The germline V gene encodes CDR1 SGHRS and CDR2 YFSETQ. This CDR3 spans 14 amino acids. For the CDR3, the DNA is TGCGCCAGCAGCGCGGATGAAGCTAACTATGGTTACACCTTC. Translating gives CASSADEANYGYTF.

This chain uses TRBV11-3 with TRBJ2-1; a weak D match, TRBD1 (5 bases). The CDR3 is made up of 15 amino acids. Per the germline V gene, CDR1 is SGHNT and CDR2 is YENEEA. The V end was cut by 5 bases, the J end by 0 bases, with 11 bases between. CDR3 sequence reads: CASSNYRSSYNEQFF. The CDR3 nucleotides are TGTGCCAGCAGCAACTACAGGAGCTCCTACAATGAGCAGTTCTTC.

V gene TRBV25-1 combines with J gene TRBJ1-1; D gene ambiguous. Deletions cut 6 bases from V and 1 base from J, with 9 bases between. Germline lookup yields CDR1 MGHDK and CDR2 SYGVNS. The CDR3 sequence is 13 residues long. CDR3 nucleotide sequence: TGTGCCAGCAGGGCCCAGCCGAACACTGAAGCTTTCTTT. Its translation: CASRAQPNTEAFF.

To note about this clonotype: This may come from a read error, since a much larger clone is one base off. This CDR3 is missing its conserved last phenylalanine or tryptophan, likely due to a read error. The rearrangement links TRBV6-5 to TRBJ2-1; D is perhaps TRBD1 (6 bases). The J call is uncertain, as TRBJ2-7 better fits the DNA end. Germline V CDR1 and CDR2: MNHEY, SVGAGI. The CDR3 runs 11 residues. CDR3 sequence: CASRDSYEQYL. DNA of the CDR3: TGTGCCAGCAGGGACAGCTACGAGCAGTACCTC.

The table lists this clonotype with a few counts. The rearrangement joins TRBV20-1 to TRBJ1-5; TRBD1 might be the D (5 bases). Trimming pared 2 bases from V and 6 bases from J, leaving 20 bases between. CDR3 length: 16 residues. The germline V gene encodes CDR1 DFQATT and CDR2 SNEGSKA (reference sequence). CDR3 coding DNA: TGCAGTGCTAGACTGACCAGGGATTCGGGGGGTCAGCCCCAGCATTTT. Amino acid sequence: CSARLTRDSGGQPQHF.

The rearrangement links TRBV29-1 to TRBJ2-1, with TRBD2 identical over 9 bases. CDR3 length: 13 residues. Germline trimming cut 6 bases from V and 6 bases from J; bases unmatched to any gene: 6. From germline, CDR1 is SQVTM and CDR2 ANQGSEA. The CDR3 loop reads CSVLVSGGNEQFF. In DNA, the CDR3 is TGCAGCGTCCTTGTTAGCGGGGGCAATGAGCAGTTCTTC.

This clonotype was found many times. The chain links TRBV6-5 to TRBJ1-2, with D tentatively TRBD1 (6 bases). The CDR3 is 13 amino acids. CDR1 and CDR2 from the germline V gene are MNHEY and SVGAGI. V dropped 2 bases and J dropped 6 bases, with 10 bases sitting between them. The CDR3 protein is CASSYGGPDGYTF. The CDR3 DNA follows: TGTGCCAGCAGTTACGGGGGGCCAGATGGCTACACCTTC.

This clonotype was seen more than once but under ten times. The chain has TRBV7-8 and TRBJ2-4, with 9 bases matching TRBD1. The CDR3 consists of 15 residues. Per the germline V gene, CDR1 is SGHVS and CDR2 is FQNEAQ. J gave up 3 bases and V 5 bases, and 5 bases lay outside the gene matches. CDR3 in amino acids: CASSPGQGGKNIQYF. DNA for the CDR3: TGTGCCAGCAGCCCGGGACAGGGTGGCAAAAACATTCAGTACTTC.